This TCR beta chain was found in a study of T cell changes during pregnancy in multiple sclerosis (dated by TCRdb to the late 2010s). For context, the study as a whole: The study looked at changes in the T cell repertoire across pregnancy in women with multiple sclerosis.

The CDR3 spans 11 residues, from the cysteine through the phenylalanine. Only the CDR3 DNA is retained, 33 bases long and in frame from the first base. Taken from the germline V gene (reference sequence), the CDR1 and CDR2 loops are GTSNPN and SVGIG. V is pared back by 2 bases and J by 5 bases, with 7 bases lying between the germline termini. Points on this clone: The target of this receptor is not known. Base-call qualities are not available, and no considerably larger clone is one nucleotide away.

The library came from the immunoSEQ multiplex PCR assay. Entries here come from immuneACCESS through TCRdb and include only in-frame sequences with V and J called. Some clones fail to appear in such tables; in the studies checked, an unresolved V gene covers under half of the shortfall, and the cause of the remainder is unknown. This sample has under 80,000 clones in its table, and roughly 88% of those were observed once. The top ten clonotypes cover 1.5% to 2% of the sample. The clonotype comes from a female donor with multiple sclerosis, enrolled in a pregnancy study. The sequencing here drew on peripheral blood, taken in the first trimester of pregnancy. This chain joins TRBV30 to TRBJ2-7; the D gene assignment is ambiguous. In nucleotide form, the sequence is TGTGCCTGGAGTAGTCGCGACGAGCAGTACTTC. This translates into CAWSSRDEQYF.